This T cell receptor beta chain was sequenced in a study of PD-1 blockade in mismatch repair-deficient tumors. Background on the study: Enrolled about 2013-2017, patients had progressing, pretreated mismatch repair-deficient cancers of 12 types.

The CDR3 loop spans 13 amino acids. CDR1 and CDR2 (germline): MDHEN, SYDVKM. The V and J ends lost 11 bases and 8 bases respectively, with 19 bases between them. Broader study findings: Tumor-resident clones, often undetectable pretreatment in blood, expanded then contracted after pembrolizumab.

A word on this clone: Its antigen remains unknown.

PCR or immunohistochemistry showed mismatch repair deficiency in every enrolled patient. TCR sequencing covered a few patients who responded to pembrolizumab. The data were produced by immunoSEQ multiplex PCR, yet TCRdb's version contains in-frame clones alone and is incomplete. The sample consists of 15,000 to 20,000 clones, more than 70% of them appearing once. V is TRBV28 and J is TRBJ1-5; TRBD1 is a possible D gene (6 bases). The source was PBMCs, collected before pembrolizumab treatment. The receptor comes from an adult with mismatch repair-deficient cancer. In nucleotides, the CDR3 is TGTGCCTCGGCCCGGGGGCTGGGGGAGCCCCAGCATTTT. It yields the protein CASARGLGEPQHF.